This record covers a single T cell receptor beta chain. CDR3 length: 14 amino acids. The V gene lost 3 bases and the J gene lost 6 bases, with 15 bases spanning the gap. Germline lookup yields CDR1 SGHNT and CDR2 YYREEE (reference sequence). This sample was included in a study of blood T cell repertoires in COVID-19. Data came from immunoSEQ multiplex PCR; TCRdb stores just in-frame clones and leaves some out. The table has tens of thousands of clones, roughly 83% seen once. The rearrangement links TRBV5-4 to TRBJ1-1; D is uncertain. Sequenced sample: peripheral blood. This TCR came from a man older than 75 with active or convalescent COVID-19. CDR3 sequence: CASSWGGLKAEAFF. The DNA for the CDR3 is TGTGCCAGCAGCTGGGGAGGATTGAAGGCTGAAGCTTTCTTT.